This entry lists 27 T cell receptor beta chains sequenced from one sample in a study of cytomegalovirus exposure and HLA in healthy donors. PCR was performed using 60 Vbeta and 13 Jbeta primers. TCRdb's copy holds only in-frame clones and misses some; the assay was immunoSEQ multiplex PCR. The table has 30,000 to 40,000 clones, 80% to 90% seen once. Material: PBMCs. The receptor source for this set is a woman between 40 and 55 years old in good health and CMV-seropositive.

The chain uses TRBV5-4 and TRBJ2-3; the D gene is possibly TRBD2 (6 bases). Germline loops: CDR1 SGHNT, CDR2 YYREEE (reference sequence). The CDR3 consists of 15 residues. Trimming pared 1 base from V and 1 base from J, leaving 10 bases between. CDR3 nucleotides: TGTGCCAGCAGCTTGATGGGCGGGGGCACAGATACGCAGTATTTT. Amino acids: CASSLMGGGTDTQYF.

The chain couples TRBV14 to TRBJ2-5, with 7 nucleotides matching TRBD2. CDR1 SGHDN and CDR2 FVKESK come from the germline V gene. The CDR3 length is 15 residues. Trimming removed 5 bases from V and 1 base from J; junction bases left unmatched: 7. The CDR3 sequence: CASSRASGRQETQYF. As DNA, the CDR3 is TGTGCCAGCAGCAGGGCTAGCGGCCGCCAAGAGACCCAGTACTTC.

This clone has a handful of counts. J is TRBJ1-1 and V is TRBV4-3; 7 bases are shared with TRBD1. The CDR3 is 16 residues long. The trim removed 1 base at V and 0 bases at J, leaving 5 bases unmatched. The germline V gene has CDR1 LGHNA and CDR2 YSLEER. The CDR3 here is CASSQGQQGMNTEAFF. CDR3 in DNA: TGCGCCAGCAGCCAAGGACAACAGGGGATGAACACTGAAGCTTTCTTT.

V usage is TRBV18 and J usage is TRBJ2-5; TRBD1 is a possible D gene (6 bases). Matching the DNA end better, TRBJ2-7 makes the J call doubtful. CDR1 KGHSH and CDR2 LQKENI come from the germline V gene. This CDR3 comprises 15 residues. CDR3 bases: TGTGCCAGCTCACCACAACAGGGTAGCTCCTACGAGCAGTACTTC. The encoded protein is CASSPQQGSSYEQYF.

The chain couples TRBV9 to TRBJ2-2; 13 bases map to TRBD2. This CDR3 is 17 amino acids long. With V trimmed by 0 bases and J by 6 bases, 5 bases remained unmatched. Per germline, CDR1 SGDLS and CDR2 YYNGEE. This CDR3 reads CASSVAGTSGVAGELFF. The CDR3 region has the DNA TGTGCCAGCAGCGTAGCTGGGACTAGCGGGGTCGCCGGGGAGCTGTTTTTT.

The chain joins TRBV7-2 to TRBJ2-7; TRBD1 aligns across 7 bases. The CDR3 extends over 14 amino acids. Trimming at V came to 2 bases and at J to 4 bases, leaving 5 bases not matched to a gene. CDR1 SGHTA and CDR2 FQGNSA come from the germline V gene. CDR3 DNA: TGTGCCAGCAGCTTAAGACAGGGTTGGTACGAGCAGTACTTC. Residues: CASSLRQGWYEQYF.

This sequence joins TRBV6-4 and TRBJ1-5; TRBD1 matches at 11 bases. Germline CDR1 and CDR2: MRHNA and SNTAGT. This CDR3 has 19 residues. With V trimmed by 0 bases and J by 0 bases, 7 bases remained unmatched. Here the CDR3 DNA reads TGTGCCAGCAGTGACTCTGCTGGGACAGGGGGATATAGCAATCAGCCCCAGCATTTT. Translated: CASSDSAGTGGYSNQPQHF.

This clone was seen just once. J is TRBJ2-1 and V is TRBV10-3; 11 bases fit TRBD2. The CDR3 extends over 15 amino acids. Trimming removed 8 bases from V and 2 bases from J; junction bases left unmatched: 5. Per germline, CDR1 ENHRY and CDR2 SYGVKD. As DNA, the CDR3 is TGTGCCATCCTGGCTAGCGGGGGGACCTACAATGAGCAGTTCTTC. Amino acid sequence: CAILASGGTYNEQFF.

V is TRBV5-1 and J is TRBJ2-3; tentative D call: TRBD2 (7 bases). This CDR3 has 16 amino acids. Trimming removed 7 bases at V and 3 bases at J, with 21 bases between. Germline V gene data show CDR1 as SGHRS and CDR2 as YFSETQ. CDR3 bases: TGCGCCAGCGCCCCCTCGGGGGGCGTTCTGACAGATACGCAGTATTTT. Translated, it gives CASAPSGGVLTDTQYF.

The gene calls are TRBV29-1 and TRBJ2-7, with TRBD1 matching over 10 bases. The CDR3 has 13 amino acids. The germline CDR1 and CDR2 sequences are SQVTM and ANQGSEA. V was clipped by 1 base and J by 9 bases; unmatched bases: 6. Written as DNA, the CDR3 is TGCAGCGTTGAAGGACAGGGGGCGGGCGGGCAGTACTTC. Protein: CSVEGQGAGGQYF.

CDR3 DNA: TGTGCCAGCAGGCTGGGGACAGAGTTTTATGGCTACACCTTC. Encoded protein: CASRLGTEFYGYTF. The rearrangement links TRBV6-1 to TRBJ1-2; TRBD1 aligns across 7 bases. The CDR3 has 14 amino acids. CDR1 is MNHNS and CDR2 is SASEGT in the germline V gene. Trimming cost V 6 bases and J 5 bases; bases outside gene matches: 9.

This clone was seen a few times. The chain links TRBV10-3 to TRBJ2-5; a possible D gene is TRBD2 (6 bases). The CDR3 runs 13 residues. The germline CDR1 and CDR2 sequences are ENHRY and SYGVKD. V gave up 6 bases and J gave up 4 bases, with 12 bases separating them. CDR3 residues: CAIRGAGPETQYF. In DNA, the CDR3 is TGTGCCATCAGAGGGGCGGGGCCAGAGACCCAGTACTTC.

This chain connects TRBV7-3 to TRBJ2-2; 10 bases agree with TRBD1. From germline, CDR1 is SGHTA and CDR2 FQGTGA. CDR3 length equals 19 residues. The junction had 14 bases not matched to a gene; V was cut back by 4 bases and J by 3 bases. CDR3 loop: CASSSYPNSGTGDTGELFF. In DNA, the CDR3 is TGTGCCAGCAGCTCCTACCCTAATAGTGGGACAGGGGACACCGGGGAGCTGTTTTTT. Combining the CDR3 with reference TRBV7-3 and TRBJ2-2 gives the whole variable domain GAGVSQTPSNKVTEKGKYVELRCDPISGHTALYWYRQSLGQGPEFLIYFQGTGAADDSGLPNDRFFAVRPEGSVSTLKIQRTERGDSAVYLCASSSYPNSGTGDTGELFFGEGSRLTVL.

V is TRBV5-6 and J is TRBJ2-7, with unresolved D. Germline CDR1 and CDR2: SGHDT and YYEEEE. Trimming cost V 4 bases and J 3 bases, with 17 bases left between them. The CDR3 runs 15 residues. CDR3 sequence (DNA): TGTGCCAGCAGCGTTGTCCCTACAGCTTACTACGAGCAGTACTTC. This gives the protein CASSVVPTAYYEQYF.

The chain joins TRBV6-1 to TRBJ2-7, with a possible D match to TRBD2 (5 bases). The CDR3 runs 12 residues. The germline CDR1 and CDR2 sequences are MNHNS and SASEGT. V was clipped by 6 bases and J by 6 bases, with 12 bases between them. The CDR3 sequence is CASSQTGSEQYF. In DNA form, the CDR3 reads TGTGCCAGCAGCCAAACGGGGAGCGAGCAGTACTTC.

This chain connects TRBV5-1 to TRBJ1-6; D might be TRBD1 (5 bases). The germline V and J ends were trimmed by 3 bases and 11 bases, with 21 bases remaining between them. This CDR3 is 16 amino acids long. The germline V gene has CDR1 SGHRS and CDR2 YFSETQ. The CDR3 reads CASSWRDPTDGPPLHF. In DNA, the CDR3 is TGCGCCAGCAGCTGGAGGGACCCGACGGATGGACCACCCCTCCACTTT.

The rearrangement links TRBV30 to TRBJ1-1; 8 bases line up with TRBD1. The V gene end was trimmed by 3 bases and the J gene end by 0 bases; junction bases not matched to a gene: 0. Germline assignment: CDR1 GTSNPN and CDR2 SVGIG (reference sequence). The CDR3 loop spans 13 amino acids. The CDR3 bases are TGTGCCTGGAGGGACAGGGTGAACACTGAAGCTTTCTTT. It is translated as CAWRDRVNTEAFF.

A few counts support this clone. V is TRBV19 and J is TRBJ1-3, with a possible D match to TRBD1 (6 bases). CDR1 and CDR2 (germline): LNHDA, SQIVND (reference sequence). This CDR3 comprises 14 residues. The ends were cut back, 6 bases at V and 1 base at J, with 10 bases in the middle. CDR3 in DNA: TGTGCCAGTAGCGGACAGTTTTCTGGAAACACCATATATTTT. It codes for CASSGQFSGNTIYF.

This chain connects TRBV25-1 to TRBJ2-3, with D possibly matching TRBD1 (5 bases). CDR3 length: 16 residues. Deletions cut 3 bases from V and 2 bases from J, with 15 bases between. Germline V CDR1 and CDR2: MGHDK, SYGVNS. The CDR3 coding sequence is TGTGCCAGCAGTGAGGGTTGGGGCCCCCTCACAGATACGCAGTATTTT. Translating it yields CASSEGWGPLTDTQYF.

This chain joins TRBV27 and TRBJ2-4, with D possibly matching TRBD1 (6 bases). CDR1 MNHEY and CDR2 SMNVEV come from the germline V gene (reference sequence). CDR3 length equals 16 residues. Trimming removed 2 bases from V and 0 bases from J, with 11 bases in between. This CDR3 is CASSLQGPVAKNIQYF. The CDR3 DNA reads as TGTGCCAGCAGTTTACAGGGGCCCGTAGCCAAAAACATTCAGTACTTC.

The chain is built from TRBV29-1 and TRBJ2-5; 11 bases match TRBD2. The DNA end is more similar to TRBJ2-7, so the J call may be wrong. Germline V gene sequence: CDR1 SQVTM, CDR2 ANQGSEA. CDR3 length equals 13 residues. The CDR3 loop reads CSVETSGAYEQYF. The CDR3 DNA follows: TGCAGCGTTGAGACTAGCGGGGCCTACGAGCAGTACTTC.

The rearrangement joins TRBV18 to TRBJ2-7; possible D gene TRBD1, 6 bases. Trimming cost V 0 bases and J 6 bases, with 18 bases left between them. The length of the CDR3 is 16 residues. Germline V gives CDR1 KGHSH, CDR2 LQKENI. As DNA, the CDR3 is TGTGCCAGCTCACCACCGTCCAGGACAGCGGCTTGCGAGCAGTACTTC. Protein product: CASSPPSRTAACEQYF. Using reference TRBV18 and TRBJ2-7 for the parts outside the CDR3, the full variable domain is NAGVMQNPRHLVRRRGQEARLRCSPMKGHSHVYWYRQLPEEGLKFMVYLQKENIIDESGMPKERFSAEFPKEGPSILRIQQVVRGDSAAYFCASSPPSRTAACEQYFGPGTRLTVT.

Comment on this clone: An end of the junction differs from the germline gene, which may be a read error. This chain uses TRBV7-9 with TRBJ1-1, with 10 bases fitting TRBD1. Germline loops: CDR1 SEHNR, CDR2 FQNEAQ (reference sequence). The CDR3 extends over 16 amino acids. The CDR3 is CSSSLAAYGQGDEAFF. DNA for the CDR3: TGTTCCAGCAGCTTAGCGGCGTACGGACAGGGGGATGAAGCTTTCTTT.

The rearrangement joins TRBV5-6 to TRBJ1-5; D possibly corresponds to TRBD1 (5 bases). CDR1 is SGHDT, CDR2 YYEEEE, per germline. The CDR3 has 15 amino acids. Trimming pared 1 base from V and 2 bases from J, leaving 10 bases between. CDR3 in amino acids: CASSLTGLGNQPQHF. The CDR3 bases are TGTGCCAGCAGCTTGACAGGTTTGGGCAATCAGCCCCAGCATTTT.

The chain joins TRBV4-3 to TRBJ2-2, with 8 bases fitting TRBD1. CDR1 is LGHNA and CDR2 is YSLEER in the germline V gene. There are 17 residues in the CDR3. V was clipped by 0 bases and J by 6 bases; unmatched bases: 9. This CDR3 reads CASSQERGQEMAGELFF. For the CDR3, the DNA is TGCGCCAGCAGCCAAGAACGGGGACAGGAGATGGCCGGGGAGCTGTTTTTT.

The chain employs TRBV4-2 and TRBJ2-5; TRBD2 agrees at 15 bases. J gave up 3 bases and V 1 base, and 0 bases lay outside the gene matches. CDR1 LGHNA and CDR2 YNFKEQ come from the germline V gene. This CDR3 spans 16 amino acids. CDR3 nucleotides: TGTGCCAGCAGCCAAGGGACTAGCGGGGGGGAAGAGACCCAGTACTTC. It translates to CASSQGTSGGEETQYF.

The DNA of the CDR3 is TGCAGCGTGGGAGAGACCTACGAGCAGTACTTC. Translation gives CSVGETYEQYF. The J gene is TRBJ2-7, the V gene TRBV29-1, with D perhaps matching TRBD2 (5 bases). V shed 6 bases and J shed 2 bases, with 8 bases lying between them. The CDR3 has 11 amino acids. Germline V gene lookup returns CDR1 SQVTM and CDR2 ANQGSEA.